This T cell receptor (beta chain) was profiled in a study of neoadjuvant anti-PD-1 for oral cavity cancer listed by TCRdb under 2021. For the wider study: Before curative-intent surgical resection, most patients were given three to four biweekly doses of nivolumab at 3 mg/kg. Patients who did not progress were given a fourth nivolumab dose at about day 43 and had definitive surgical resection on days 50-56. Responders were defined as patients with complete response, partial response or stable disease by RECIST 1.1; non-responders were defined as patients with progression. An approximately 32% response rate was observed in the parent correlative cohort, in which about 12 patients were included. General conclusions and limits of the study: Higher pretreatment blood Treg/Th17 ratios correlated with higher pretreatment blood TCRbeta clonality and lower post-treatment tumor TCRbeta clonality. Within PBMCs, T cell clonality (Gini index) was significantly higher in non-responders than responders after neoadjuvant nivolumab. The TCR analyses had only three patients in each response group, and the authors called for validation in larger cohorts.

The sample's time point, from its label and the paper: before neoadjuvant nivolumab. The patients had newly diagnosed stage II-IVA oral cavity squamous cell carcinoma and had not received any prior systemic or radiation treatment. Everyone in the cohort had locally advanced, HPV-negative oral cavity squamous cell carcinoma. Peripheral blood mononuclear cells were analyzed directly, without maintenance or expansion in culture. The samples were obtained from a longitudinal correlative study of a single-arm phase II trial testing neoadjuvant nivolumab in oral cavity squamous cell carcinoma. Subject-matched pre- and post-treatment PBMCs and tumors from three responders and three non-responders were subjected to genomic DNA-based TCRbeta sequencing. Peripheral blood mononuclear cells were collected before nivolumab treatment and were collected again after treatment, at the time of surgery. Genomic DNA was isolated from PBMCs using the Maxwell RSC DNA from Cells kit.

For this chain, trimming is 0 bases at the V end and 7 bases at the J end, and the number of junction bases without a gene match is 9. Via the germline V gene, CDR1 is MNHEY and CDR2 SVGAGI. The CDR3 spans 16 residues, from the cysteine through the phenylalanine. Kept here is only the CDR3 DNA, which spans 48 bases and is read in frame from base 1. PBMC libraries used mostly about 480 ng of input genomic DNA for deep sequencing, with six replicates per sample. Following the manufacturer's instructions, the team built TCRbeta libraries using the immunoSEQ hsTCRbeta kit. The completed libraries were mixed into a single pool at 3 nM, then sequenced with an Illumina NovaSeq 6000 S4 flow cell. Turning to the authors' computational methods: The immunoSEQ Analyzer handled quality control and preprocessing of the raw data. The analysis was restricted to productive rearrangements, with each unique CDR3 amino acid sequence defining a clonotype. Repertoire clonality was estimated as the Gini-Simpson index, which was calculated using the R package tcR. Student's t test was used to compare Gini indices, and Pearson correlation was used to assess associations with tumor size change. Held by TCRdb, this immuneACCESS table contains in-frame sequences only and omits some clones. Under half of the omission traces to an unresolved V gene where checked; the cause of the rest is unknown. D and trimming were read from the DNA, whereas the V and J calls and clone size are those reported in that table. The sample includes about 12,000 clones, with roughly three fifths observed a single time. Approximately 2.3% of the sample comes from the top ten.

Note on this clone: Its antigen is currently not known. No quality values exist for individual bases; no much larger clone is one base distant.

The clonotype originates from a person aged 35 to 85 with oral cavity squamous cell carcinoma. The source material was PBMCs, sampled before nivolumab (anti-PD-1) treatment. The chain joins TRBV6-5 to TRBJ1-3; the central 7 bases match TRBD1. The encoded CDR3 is CASSYSWRGQGNTIYF. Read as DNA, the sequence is TGTGCCAGCAGTTACTCGTGGAGGGGGCAGGGGAACACCATATATTTT.